The 29 T cell receptor beta chains reported below all come from one sample, sequenced in a study of T cells in narcolepsy. Assay: immunoSEQ multiplex PCR; the TCRdb copy retains only in-frame clones and omits some. The table includes roughly 25,000 clones, about 60% detected once. Sequencing was carried out using memory (CD45RA-) CD4+ T cells from blood. The receptors come from a human donor in good health.

This chain joins TRBV5-4 and TRBJ2-1; D is possibly TRBD2 (6 bases). V was clipped by 4 bases and J by 5 bases, with 16 bases between them. Germline V gives CDR1 SGHNT, CDR2 YYREEE (reference sequence). The CDR3 contains 15 residues. CDR3 loop: CASSRDSIGDNEQFF. The CDR3 region has the DNA TGTGCCAGCAGCCGGGACTCTATAGGTGACAATGAGCAGTTCTTC.

This clone was seen more than once but under ten times. The DNA of the CDR3 is TGTGCCAGCAGCCGGCGGGGGGAGGAGACCCAGTACTTC. This gives the protein CASSRRGEETQYF. This rearrangement joins TRBV14 to TRBJ2-5; 8 bases match TRBD2. J was trimmed by 5 bases and V by 4 bases; bases with no gene match: 3. The CDR3 runs to 13 residues. In germline, CDR1 is SGHDN, CDR2 FVKESK.

The rearrangement joins TRBV7-6 to TRBJ2-1; D is ambiguous. V shed 5 bases and J shed 6 bases, with 14 bases lying between them. Germline values: CDR1 SGHVS, CDR2 FNYEAQ. This CDR3 spans 14 amino acids. Here the CDR3 DNA reads TGTGCCAGCAGCCCAGCCTGGACCTCCAATGAGCAGTTCTTC. Residues: CASSPAWTSNEQFF.

This chain connects TRBV2 to TRBJ2-3; 11 bases are shared with TRBD2. J was trimmed by 4 bases and V by 4 bases; bases with no gene match: 4. This CDR3 spans 15 amino acids. Germline CDR1 SNHLY, CDR2 FYNNEI. CDR3 DNA sequence: TGTGCCAGCAGTGTAGCGGGAGGGCCTCCAGATACGCAGTATTTT. It codes for CASSVAGGPPDTQYF.

The table lists this clone with a few counts. The chain recombines TRBV2 with TRBJ2-3; 7 nucleotides match TRBD1. Germline trimming cut 10 bases from V and 5 bases from J; bases unmatched to any gene: 9. The CDR3 sequence is 13 residues long. Germline lookup yields CDR1 SNHLY and CDR2 FYNNEI. CDR3 residues: CATKQGLEDTQYF. The CDR3 DNA sequence: TGTGCCACCAAACAGGGGTTGGAAGATACGCAGTATTTT.

This clone has only a few counts. The CDR3 nucleotides read TGTGCCAGCAGCGGCAAGGGCGGCGGGAGCTATGGCTACACCTTC. It encodes CASSGKGGGSYGYTF. The rearrangement joins TRBV9 to TRBJ1-2; D is undetermined. V lost 3 bases and J lost 4, with 16 bases in between. Germline lookup yields CDR1 SGDLS and CDR2 YYNGEE. This CDR3 is 15 amino acids long.

V is TRBV19 and J is TRBJ1-2; D might be TRBD1 (5 bases). The CDR3 covers 16 residues. Germline CDR1 is LNHDA and CDR2 is SQIVND (reference sequence). V was pared by 5 bases and J by 4 bases, with 20 bases between. The DNA of the CDR3 is TGTGCCAGTAGTGAGAGGCGGAGGGGCCGGGGCTATGGCTACACCTTC. Its translation is CASSERRRGRGYGYTF.

The rearrangement uses TRBV2 and TRBJ2-5; 16 bases align to TRBD2. This CDR3 is 17 amino acids long. Trimming cost V 7 bases and J 1 base; bases outside gene matches: 6. Germline values: CDR1 SNHLY, CDR2 FYNNEI. The CDR3 DNA follows: TGTGCCAGCAAAACCGGGACTAGCGGGGGGGCCCAAGAGACCCAGTACTTC. It is translated as CASKTGTSGGAQETQYF.

V and J are TRBV9 and TRBJ1-3; D call uncertain. Germline V gene data show CDR1 as SGDLS and CDR2 as YYNGEE. This CDR3 comprises 14 residues. With 4 bases removed from V and 0 bases from J, the gap between germline ends came to 8 bases. The CDR3 loop reads CASSRMGSGNTIYF. In DNA, the CDR3 is TGTGCCAGCAGCAGGATGGGCTCTGGAAACACCATATATTTT. Variable domain in full (rest from reference TRBV9 and TRBJ1-3): DSGVTQTPKHLITATGQRVTLRCSPRSGDLSVYWYQQSLDQGLQFLIQYYNGEERAKGNILERFSAQQFPDLHSELNLSSLELGDSALYFCASSRMGSGNTIYFGEGSWLTVV.

The rearrangement joins TRBV7-9 to TRBJ2-2; 9 positions match TRBD1. CDR1 is SEHNR, CDR2 FQNEAQ, per germline (reference sequence). The CDR3 sequence is 15 residues long. Trimming at V came to 9 bases and at J to 5 bases, leaving 10 bases not matched to a gene. CDR3 in amino acids: CASRHRQGGTGELFF. The DNA for the CDR3 is TGTGCCAGTCGACACCGACAGGGGGGTACCGGGGAGCTGTTTTTT.

The CDR3 is CASSLGGPETPLHF. CDR3 nucleotide sequence: TGTGCCAGCAGTTTGGGGGGCCCGGAGACACCCCTCCACTTT. This rearrangement joins TRBV11-3 to TRBJ1-6, with D possibly TRBD1 on 6 matching bases. The germline V gene has CDR1 SGHNT and CDR2 YENEEA. This CDR3 contains 14 residues. V was pared by 6 bases and J by 11 bases, with 17 bases between.

The chain couples TRBV4-2 to TRBJ2-6, with 10 bases fitting TRBD1. The germline V gene encodes CDR1 LGHNA and CDR2 YNFKEQ. With V trimmed by 0 bases and J by 3 bases, 8 bases remained unmatched. This CDR3 has 19 amino acids. Here the CDR3 reads CASSQDKGTGVSGANVLTF. CDR3 nucleotide sequence: TGTGCCAGCAGCCAAGATAAGGGGACAGGGGTGAGTGGGGCCAACGTCCTGACTTTC.

The rearrangement uses TRBV7-8 and TRBJ2-3; no firm D call. Germline V gene lookup returns CDR1 SGHVS and CDR2 FQNEAQ. There are 12 residues in the CDR3. V shed 5 bases and J shed 2 bases, with 5 bases lying between them. CDR3 sequence reads: CASSPFTDTQYF. The DNA of the CDR3 is TGTGCCAGCAGCCCATTCACAGATACGCAGTATTTT.

This clone was counted a single time. The chain joins TRBV29-1 to TRBJ1-1; D gene uncertain. The CDR3 contains 13 residues. The germline CDR1 and CDR2 sequences are SQVTM and ANQGSEA. Deletions cut 3 bases from V and 4 bases from J, with 12 bases between. This CDR3 reads CSVESSAGTEAFF. CDR3 DNA: TGCAGCGTTGAGAGCAGCGCCGGCACTGAAGCTTTCTTT.

The rearrangement links TRBV29-1 to TRBJ2-1, with D tentatively TRBD1 (6 bases). The length of the CDR3 is 14 residues. Deletions cut 4 bases from V and 5 bases from J, with 15 bases between. From germline, CDR1 is SQVTM and CDR2 ANQGSEA. Here the CDR3 reads CSVVPRGANNEQFF. The CDR3 bases are TGCAGCGTTGTCCCCAGGGGAGCGAACAATGAGCAGTTCTTC.

This sequence joins TRBV14 and TRBJ2-3, with 7 bases lining up with TRBD2. Germline trimming cut 3 bases from V and 3 bases from J; bases unmatched to any gene: 9. Germline V lookup: CDR1 SGHDN, CDR2 FVKESK. The length of the CDR3 is 16 residues. The CDR3 bases are TGTGCCAGCAGCCAGGGAGGGAAGAGAAAGACAGATACGCAGTATTTT. This translates into CASSQGGKRKTDTQYF. Full variable domain (remainder filled in from reference TRBV14 and TRBJ2-3): EAGVTQFPSHSVIEKGQTVTLRCDPISGHDNLYWYRRVMGKEIKFLLHFVKESKQDESGMPNNRFLAERTGGTYSTLKVQPAELEDSGVYFCASSQGGKRKTDTQYFGPGTRLTVL.

The CDR3 loop is CASSVAGGPYEQYF. In DNA form, the CDR3 reads TGTGCCAGCAGCGTGGCGGGGGGCCCCTACGAGCAGTACTTC. The rearrangement uses TRBV9 and TRBJ2-7, with 8 nucleotides matching TRBD2. The germline CDR1 and CDR2 sequences are SGDLS and YYNGEE. CDR3 length equals 14 residues. The ends lost 2 bases at V and 2 bases at J; junction bases unmatched: 3.

The chain has TRBV15 and TRBJ2-2, with TRBD2 as a possible D gene (5 bases). The CDR3 spans 12 residues. Germline CDR1 reads LNHNV; CDR2 reads YYDKDF (reference sequence). V lost 5 bases to trimming and J lost 5 bases, with 6 bases between them. DNA for the CDR3: TGTGCCACCAGCCGGGGAACCGGGGAGCTGTTTTTT. It encodes CATSRGTGELFF.

This clone has a handful of counts. The chain couples TRBV27 to TRBJ2-3, with TRBD2 identical over 7 bases. There are 14 residues in the CDR3. Trimming cost V 3 bases and J 4 bases; bases outside gene matches: 4. CDR1 MNHEY and CDR2 SMNVEV come from the germline V gene (reference sequence). CDR3 in amino acids: CASSFGAGADTQYF. The CDR3 coding sequence is TGTGCCAGCAGTTTTGGGGCGGGAGCAGATACGCAGTATTTT.

The genes are TRBV7-9 and TRBJ1-3, with a weak D call TRBD1 (6 bases). Trimming shortened V by 4 bases and J by 4 bases, and 14 bases separated the two germline ends. Germline-derived CDR1 and CDR2 are SEHNR and FQNEAQ (reference sequence). This CDR3 is built from 15 residues. The CDR3 spells CASSYLGGLGNTIYF. The CDR3 nucleotides read TGTGCCAGCAGCTATCTAGGGGGGCTCGGAAACACCATATATTTT.

This clone was detected only a few times. The V and J genes are TRBV5-1 and TRBJ2-1; a possible D gene is TRBD1 (7 bases). V was shortened by 0 bases and J by 5 bases, with 12 bases between the two germline ends. There are 15 residues in the CDR3. Looked up from germline, CDR1 is SGHRS and CDR2 is YFSETQ. The DNA of the CDR3 is TGCGCCAGCAGCTTGGGGCCAGGGGGGAACAATGAGCAGTTCTTC. It specifies CASSLGPGGNNEQFF.

This sequence joins TRBV6-5 and TRBJ2-7, with a possible D match to TRBD1 (6 bases). Trimming removed 0 bases from V and 0 bases from J, with 9 bases in between. This CDR3 has 15 amino acids. The V gene's germline CDR1 is MNHEY and CDR2 SVGAGI. Written as DNA, the CDR3 is TGTGCCAGCAGTTACTCCGGGACACCCTCCTACGAGCAGTACTTC. It specifies CASSYSGTPSYEQYF.

Judged by abundance, this clone is medium-sized (0.01 to 0.1%). The chain uses TRBV6-5 and TRBJ1-3; D gene unclear. The ends were cut back, 6 bases at V and 2 bases at J, with 14 bases in the middle. This CDR3 comprises 15 residues. CDR1 is MNHEY and CDR2 is SVGAGI in the germline V gene. The CDR3 loop reads CASSQSSSPGNTIYF. The CDR3 DNA is TGTGCCAGCAGCCAGTCTTCCTCTCCTGGAAACACCATATATTTT.

The chain couples TRBV7-2 to TRBJ2-3, with TRBD2 as a possible D gene (5 bases). This CDR3 contains 13 residues. The germline gives CDR1 SGHTA, CDR2 FQGNSA. The V end was cut by 0 bases, the J end by 4 bases, with 5 bases between. The CDR3 reads CASSLAGADTQYF. In nucleotides, the CDR3 is TGTGCCAGCAGCTTAGCGGGAGCAGATACGCAGTATTTT.

This chain joins TRBV11-2 and TRBJ1-6; TRBD1 is a possible D gene (6 bases). CDR1 and CDR2 from the germline V gene are SGHAT and FQNNGV. The CDR3 consists of 13 residues. Trimming removed 10 bases from V and 7 bases from J, with 14 bases in between. In nucleotides, the CDR3 is TGTGCCACCGCACAGGGTTGGAATTCACCCCTCCACTTT. Protein sequence: CATAQGWNSPLHF. The complete variable domain, with remaining parts taken from reference TRBV11-2 and TRBJ1-6, reads EAGVAQSPRYKIIEKRQSVAFWCNPISGHATLYWYQQILGQGPKLLIQFQNNGVVDDSQLPKDRFSAERLKGVDSTLKIQPAKLEDSAVYLCATAQGWNSPLHFGNGTRLTVT.

This clone was observed a single time. The chain uses TRBV7-2 and TRBJ2-3; D tentatively fits TRBD1 or TRBD2 (5 bases each). The CDR3 has 14 amino acids. Germline CDR1 is SGHTA and CDR2 is FQGNSA. Trimming removed 5 bases from V and 6 bases from J, with 15 bases in between. The CDR3 loop is CASSPRGGVDTQYF. The CDR3 DNA reads as TGTGCCAGCAGCCCCCGGGGCGGTGTGGATACGCAGTATTTT.

This sequence joins TRBV6-6 and TRBJ2-7; 12 bases agree with TRBD2. The CDR3 totals 14 residues. CDR1 is MNHNY, CDR2 SVGAGI, per germline (reference sequence). Losses at the gene ends were 11 bases for V and 1 base for J; bases not matched to a gene: 6. The chain's CDR3 is CAGRTSGASYEQYF. The CDR3 DNA is TGTGCCGGGCGGACTAGCGGGGCTTCCTACGAGCAGTACTTC.

The chain uses TRBV10-2 and TRBJ1-2; the D gene is possibly TRBD1 (5 bases). Germline CDR1 WSHSY, CDR2 SAAADI. Trimming cost V 2 bases and J 8 bases, with 9 bases left between them. The CDR3 sequence is 12 residues long. The CDR3 DNA sequence: TGCGCCAGCAGTGAGGGGACGTGGGGCTACACCTTC. It is translated as CASSEGTWGYTF.

This chain joins TRBV7-2 and TRBJ1-1; D gene uncertain. Deletions cut 3 bases from V and 11 bases from J, with 13 bases between. Germline CDR1 SGHTA, CDR2 FQGNSA. The CDR3 is made up of 12 amino acids. CDR3 DNA sequence: TGTGCCAGCAGCTTCAGCTTTAGTCCTGCTTTCTTT. This sequence encodes CASSFSFSPAFF.